Shown below are 8 T cell receptor beta chains from a single sample sequenced in a study of CD8 T cells in ankylosing spondylitis. Antigens for these TCRs are unknown. Study results and limitations: There was a TCR beta motif, made of several highly homologous variants, that appeared characteristic of ankylosing spondylitis blood.

TCRdb independently ran MiXCR on the 5' RACE reads; one entry per CDR3 protein. This sample has a few hundred thousand distinct CDR3 sequences, with roughly 8% found just once. Specimen: blood, either unsorted or a sorted T cell fraction (not recorded which). These receptor sequences come from a male donor with ankylosing spondylitis.

The V and J genes are TRBV4-1 and TRBJ2-3, with unresolved D. Per germline, CDR1 MGHRA and CDR2 YSYEKL. The length of the CDR3 is 15 residues. Deletions cut 3 bases from V and 2 bases from J, with 12 bases between. The chain's CDR3 is CASSQLSVTTDTQYF. The CDR3 nucleotides are TGCGCCAGCAGCCAGTTAAGCGTTACCACAGATACGCAGTATTTT.

This clonotype was counted between two and nine times. The rearrangement links TRBV2 to TRBJ2-2; 12 bases agree with TRBD2. This CDR3 contains 15 residues. Germline loops: CDR1 SNHLY, CDR2 FYNNEI. Germline trimming cut 5 bases from V and 5 bases from J; bases unmatched to any gene: 3. The CDR3 reads CASSRTSGMTGELFF. The CDR3 DNA follows: TGTGCCAGCAGTCGGACTAGCGGGATGACCGGGGAGCTGTTTTTT.

In this sample, this clonotype turned up many times. The J gene is TRBJ2-1, the V gene TRBV4-2, with TRBD2 matching 9 bases. This CDR3 comprises 16 residues. With V trimmed by 0 bases and J by 3 bases, 3 bases remained unmatched. Germline V lookup: CDR1 LGHNA, CDR2 YNFKEQ. In DNA, the CDR3 is TGTGCCAGCAGCCAAGAGGTGACTAGCGGCTACAATGAGCAGTTCTTC. As protein: CASSQEVTSGYNEQFF.

This clonotype was seen at least ten times. The chain uses TRBV6-2 or TRBV6-3 and TRBJ2-3; D possibly corresponds to TRBD1 (6 bases). V gave up 2 bases and J gave up 2 bases, with 14 bases separating them. CDR1 is MNHEY, CDR2 SVGEGT, per germline. The CDR3 runs to 16 residues. The CDR3 sequence is CASSYPRGQTTDTQYF. CDR3 nucleotides: TGTGCCAGCAGTTACCCAAGAGGACAGACCACAGATACGCAGTATTTT.

This clonotype was recorded a few times. The chain carries TRBV29-1 and TRBJ2-7, with 10 bases fitting TRBD2. CDR3 length: 14 residues. The germline CDR1 and CDR2 sequences are SQVTM and ANQGSEA. After removal of 5 bases from V and 1 base from J, the junction contained 5 bases not matched to a gene. The CDR3 coding sequence is TGCAGCGTTACTAGGACTAGCGGTTCCTACGAGCAGTACTTC. Its translation: CSVTRTSGSYEQYF.

This chain joins TRBV29-1 and TRBJ2-7, with 9 bases aligning to TRBD1. The ends lost 7 bases at V and 6 bases at J; junction bases unmatched: 10. This CDR3 is 13 amino acids long. Germline CDR1 and CDR2: SQVTM and ANQGSEA. The CDR3: CSEEGQGLREQYF. In DNA, the CDR3 is TGCAGCGAGGAGGGACAGGGTTTGCGCGAGCAGTACTTC.

The table lists this clonotype with a few counts. V and J are TRBV20-1 and TRBJ2-7; weak D call: TRBD2 (6 bases). CDR1 and CDR2 from the germline V gene are DFQATT and SNEGSKA (reference sequence). The CDR3 loop spans 14 amino acids. Deletions cut 1 base from V and 0 bases from J, with 10 bases between. The DNA for the CDR3 is TGCAGTGCTAGAGCTCGGGGGAGCTCCTACGAGCAGTACTTC. This encodes CSARARGSSYEQYF.

V is TRBV5-1 and J is TRBJ2-7, with 7 positions matching TRBD2. Trimming at V came to 4 bases and at J to 4 bases, leaving 8 bases not matched to a gene. This CDR3 comprises 14 residues. Looked up from germline, CDR1 is SGHRS and CDR2 is YFSETQ. DNA of the CDR3: TGCGCCAGCAGCACTACTAGCGTCAGATACGAGCAGTACTTC. It translates to CASSTTSVRYEQYF.